This T cell receptor (beta chain) was found in a study of a mutant IDH1 vaccine in newly diagnosed glioma. Study-wide background: V12 took place at week 35, and V13 at week 47.

Some clones are missing from TCRdb's copy, which holds only in-frame ones; the method was immunoSEQ multiplex PCR. Altogether about 32,000 clones are present, around 80% being singletons, with the ten largest covering 10% to 12%. CDR1 is SNHLY, CDR2 FYNNEI, per germline. The CDR3 loop spans 16 amino acids. The V end was cut by 2 bases, the J end by 3 bases, with 15 bases between. The time point was: week 35, safety follow-up. The investigators gave 300 ug of mutant IDH1 20-mer peptide in each vaccine dose, together with topical imiquimod. A remark on this clone: The antigen is not known.

The chain uses TRBV2 and TRBJ2-3; tentatively, D is TRBD1 (5 bases). The material sequenced was PBMCs, taken from a glioma patient whose treatment included an IDH1 peptide vaccine. This clonotype originated in a middle-aged woman with glioma. CDR3: CASSELVSSGTDTQYF. Written as DNA, the CDR3 is TGTGCCAGCAGTGAACTTGTTTCATCAGGGACAGATACGCAGTATTTT.